This T cell receptor beta chain is from a study of OX40 agonist ivuxolimab in advanced cancers. The study, taken as a whole, reports: CD8+ T cells averaged more expanded clones than CD4+. Part of the nonresponder group also had normalized T-cell clonal expansion that was low. Among expanded peripheral T cells, antigen specificity went undetermined.

V dropped 0 bases and J dropped 0; count of bases not matched to a gene: 3. In germline, CDR1 is LGHNA, CDR2 YNFKEQ. CDR3 size: 17 residues. As to this clone: Its target is not known.

TCRdb's copy holds only in-frame clones and misses some; the assay was immunoSEQ multiplex PCR. Among 75,000 to 95,000 clones listed, about 91% were seen once. This sequence originates from an adult with an advanced solid tumor such as melanoma, head and neck, liver or kidney cancer. The specimen comprised CD4+ or CD8+ T cells sorted from blood, sampled in a trial of the OX40 agonist ivuxolimab. J is TRBJ2-3 and V is TRBV4-2; 10 positions agree with TRBD2. The CDR3 region is CASSQDHSGGSTDTQYF. CDR3 coding DNA: TGTGCCAGCAGCCAAGATCATAGCGGGGGGAGCACAGATACGCAGTATTTT.